This T cell receptor (beta chain) was obtained from a study of preoperative IRX-2 immunotherapy in early breast cancer. V was trimmed by 4 bases and J by 6 bases, leaving 12 bases between them. Germline CDR1 and CDR2: MDHEN and SYDVKM. This CDR3 has 13 amino acids. Sequenced by immunoSEQ multiplex PCR; TCRdb stores in-frame clones only, minus some. Here the sample spans some 21,000 clones, 85% being singletons. This clone was seen a single time. The treatment denotes: preoperative locoregional IRX-2 cytokine immunotherapy. Patients received preoperative, locoregional IRX-2 cytokine immunotherapy in a phase Ib study.

This chain uses TRBV28 with TRBJ1-2; TRBD1 might be the D (5 bases). This clonotype originated in a human donor with breast cancer. The specimen was lymph node tissue, collected after IRX-2 immunotherapy. The CDR3 protein is CASSSGTINGYTF. In DNA, the CDR3 is TGTGCCAGCAGTTCAGGGACCATAAATGGCTACACCTTC.